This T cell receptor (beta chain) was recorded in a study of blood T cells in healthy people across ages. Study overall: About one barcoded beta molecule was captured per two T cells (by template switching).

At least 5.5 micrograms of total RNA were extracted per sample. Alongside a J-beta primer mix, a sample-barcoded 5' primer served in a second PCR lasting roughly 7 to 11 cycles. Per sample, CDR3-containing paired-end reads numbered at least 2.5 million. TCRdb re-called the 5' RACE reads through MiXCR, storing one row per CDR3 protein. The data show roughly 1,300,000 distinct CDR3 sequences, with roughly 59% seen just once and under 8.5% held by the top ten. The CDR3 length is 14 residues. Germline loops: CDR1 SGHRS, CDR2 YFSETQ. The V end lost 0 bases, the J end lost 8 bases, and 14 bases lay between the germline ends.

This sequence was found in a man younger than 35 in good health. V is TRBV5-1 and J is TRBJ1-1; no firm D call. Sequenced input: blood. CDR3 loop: CASSLALGVREAFF. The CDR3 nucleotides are TGCGCCAGCAGCTTGGCGCTCGGAGTTCGGGAAGCTTTCTTT.